This TCR beta chain was recovered during a study of cytomegalovirus exposure and HLA in healthy donors. For the study at large: Some 85 million unique TCRs, all from HLA-typed donors, were included in an early release of the data. Whole-study results and caveats: In a later analysis, a genetic analysis reported fewer productive-TCR N-insertions in an Asian-associated ancestry cluster than the cohort average.

Both 60 Vbeta primers and 13 Jbeta primers went into the PCR. Only in-frame clones appear in the TCRdb table, and some are missing; sequencing was by immunoSEQ multiplex PCR. The sample includes 150,000 to 200,000 clones, 68% seen only once; the top ten take more than 9%. Concerning this clone itself: Its specificity is not known.

Donors consisted of healthy bone marrow donors. There are 14 residues in the CDR3. Germline lookup yields CDR1 SEHNR and CDR2 FQNEAQ (reference sequence). V was pared by 6 bases and J by 5 bases, with 10 bases of the junction left unmatched. Source material: PBMCs. V is TRBV7-9 and J is TRBJ2-7, with TRBD1 matching 7 bases. This receptor was taken from a man aged 25 to 40 in good health and CMV-seropositive. The CDR3 reads CASSPGQANNEQYF. The DNA for the CDR3 is TGTGCCAGCAGTCCCGGACAGGCAAACAACGAGCAGTACTTC. The full variable domain, completed using reference TRBV7-9 and TRBJ2-7, is DTGVSQNPRHKITKRGQNVTFRCDPISEHNRLYWYRQTLGQGPEFLTYFQNEAQLEKSRLLSDRFSAERPKGSFSTLEIQRTEQGDSAMYLCASSPGQANNEQYFGPGTRLTVT.